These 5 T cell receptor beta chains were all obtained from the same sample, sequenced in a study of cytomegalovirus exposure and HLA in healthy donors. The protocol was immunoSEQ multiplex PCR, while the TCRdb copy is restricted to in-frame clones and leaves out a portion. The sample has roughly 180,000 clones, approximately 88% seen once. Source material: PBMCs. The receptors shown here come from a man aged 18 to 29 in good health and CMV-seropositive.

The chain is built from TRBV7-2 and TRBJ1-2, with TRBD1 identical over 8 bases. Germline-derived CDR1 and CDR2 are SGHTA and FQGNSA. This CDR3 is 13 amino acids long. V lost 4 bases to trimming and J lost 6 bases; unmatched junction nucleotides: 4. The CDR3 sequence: CASSSRQGNGYTF. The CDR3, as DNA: TGTGCCAGCAGCTCACGACAGGGGAATGGCTACACCTTC.

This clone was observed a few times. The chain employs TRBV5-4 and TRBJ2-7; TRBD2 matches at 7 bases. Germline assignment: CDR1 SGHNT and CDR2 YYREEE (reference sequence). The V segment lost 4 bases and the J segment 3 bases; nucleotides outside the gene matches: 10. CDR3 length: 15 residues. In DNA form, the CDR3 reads TGTGCCAGCAGCCCTTCGGCGGGAGTAGTCTACGAGCAGTACTTC. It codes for CASSPSAGVVYEQYF.

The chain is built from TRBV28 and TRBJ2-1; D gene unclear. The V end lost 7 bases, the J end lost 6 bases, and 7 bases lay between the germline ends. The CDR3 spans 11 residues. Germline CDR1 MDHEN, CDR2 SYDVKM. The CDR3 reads CASTSLNEQFF. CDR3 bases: TGTGCCAGCACCTCCCTCAATGAGCAGTTCTTC.

This CDR3 reads CAWRPRRNEKLFF. In nucleotides, the CDR3 is TGTGCCTGGAGACCGCGGAGGAATGAAAAACTGTTTTTT. The chain is built from TRBV30 and TRBJ1-4; D is uncertain. The germline gives CDR1 GTSNPN, CDR2 SVGIG (reference sequence). This CDR3 spans 13 amino acids. V gave up 3 bases and J gave up 5 bases, with 10 bases separating them.

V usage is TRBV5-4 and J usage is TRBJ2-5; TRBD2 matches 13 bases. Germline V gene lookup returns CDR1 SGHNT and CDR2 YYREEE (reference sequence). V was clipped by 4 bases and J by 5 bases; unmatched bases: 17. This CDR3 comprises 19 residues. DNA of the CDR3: TGTGCCAGCAGCCGCGACCCGCAACTAGCGGGAGGGCCCTTGGAGACCCAGTACTTC. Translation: CASSRDPQLAGGPLETQYF.